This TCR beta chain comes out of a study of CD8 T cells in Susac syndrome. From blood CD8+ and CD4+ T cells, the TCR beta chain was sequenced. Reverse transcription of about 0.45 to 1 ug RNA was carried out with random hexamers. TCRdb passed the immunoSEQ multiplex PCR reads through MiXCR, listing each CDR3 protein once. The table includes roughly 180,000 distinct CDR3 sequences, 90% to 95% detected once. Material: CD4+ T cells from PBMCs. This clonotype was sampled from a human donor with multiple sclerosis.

The CDR3: CASSLAGDSSYEQYF. As DNA, the CDR3 is TGCGCCAGCAGCTTGGCTGGGGACAGTTCCTACGAGCAGTACTTC. V and J are TRBV5-1 and TRBJ2-7; 7 nucleotides align to TRBD1. This CDR3 is 15 amino acids long. Germline V gene sequence: CDR1 SGHRS, CDR2 YFSETQ. V dropped 0 bases and J dropped 1; count of bases not matched to a gene: 4.